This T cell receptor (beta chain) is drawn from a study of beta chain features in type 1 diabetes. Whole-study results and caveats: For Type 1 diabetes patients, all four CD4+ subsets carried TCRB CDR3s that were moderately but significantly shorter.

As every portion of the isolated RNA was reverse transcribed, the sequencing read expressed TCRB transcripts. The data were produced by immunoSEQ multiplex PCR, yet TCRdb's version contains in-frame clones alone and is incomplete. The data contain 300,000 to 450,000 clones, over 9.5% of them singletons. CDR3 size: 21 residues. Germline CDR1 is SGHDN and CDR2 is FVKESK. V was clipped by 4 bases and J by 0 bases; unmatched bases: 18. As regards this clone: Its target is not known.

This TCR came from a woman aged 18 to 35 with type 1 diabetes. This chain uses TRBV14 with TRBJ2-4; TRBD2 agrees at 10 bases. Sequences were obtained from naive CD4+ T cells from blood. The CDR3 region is CASSPIPLAGVGVLAKNIQYF. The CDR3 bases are TGTGCCAGCAGCCCTATCCCGCTAGCGGGGGTCGGGGTACTAGCCAAAAACATTCAGTACTTC.